The source of this T cell receptor (beta chain) is a study of T cells in Graves' hyperthyroidism and ophthalmopathy. The study excluded patients with uncontrolled infection, other autoimmune disease, pregnancy or lactation. Diagnoses used clinical symptoms, serum thyroxine and TRAb, thyroid ultrasound and orbital computed tomography. Isolation of PBMCs was performed on 8.5 to 10 ml fresh peripheral blood. Study-wide findings and caveats: Most clonotypes that expanded in the thyroid above 0.001 also showed up in blood.

This CDR3 region has 12 residues. Germline CDR1 reads GTSNPN; CDR2 reads SVGIG (reference sequence). The trim removed 8 bases at V and 6 bases at J, leaving 8 bases unmatched. TCR beta CDR3 regions were amplified from RNA. First-round RT-PCR of the TCR CDR3 relied on the HTBI primer set. TCRdb re-derived calls from the multiplex PCR reads in MiXCR, one entry per CDR3 protein. The profile shows under 800,000 distinct CDR3 sequences, about 15% of them singletons. The table lists this clonotype with a few counts. Its target is not known. The chain couples TRBV30 to TRBJ2-3; 7 nucleotides align to TRBD2. The material sequenced was blood. The source of this sequence is a woman younger than 30 with Graves' hyperthyroidism. The CDR3 bases are TGTGCCGGGCGGGAGCTTGCGGATACGCAGTATTTT. Translating it yields CAGRELADTQYF.